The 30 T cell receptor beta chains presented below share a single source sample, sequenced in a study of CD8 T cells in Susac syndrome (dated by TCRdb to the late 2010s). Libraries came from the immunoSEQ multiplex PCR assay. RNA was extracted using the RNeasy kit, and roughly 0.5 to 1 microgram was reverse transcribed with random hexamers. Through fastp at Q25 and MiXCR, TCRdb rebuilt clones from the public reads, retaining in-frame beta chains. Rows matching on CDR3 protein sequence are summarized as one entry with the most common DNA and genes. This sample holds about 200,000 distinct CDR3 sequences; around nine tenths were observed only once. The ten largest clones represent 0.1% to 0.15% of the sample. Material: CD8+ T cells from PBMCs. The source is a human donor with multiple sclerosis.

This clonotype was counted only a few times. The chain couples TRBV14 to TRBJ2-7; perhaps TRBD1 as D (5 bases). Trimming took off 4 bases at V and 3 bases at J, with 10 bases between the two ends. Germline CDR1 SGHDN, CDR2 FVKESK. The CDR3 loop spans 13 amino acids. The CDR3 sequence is CASSPTGNYEQYF. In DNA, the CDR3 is TGTGCCAGCAGCCCCACAGGAAACTACGAGCAGTACTTC.

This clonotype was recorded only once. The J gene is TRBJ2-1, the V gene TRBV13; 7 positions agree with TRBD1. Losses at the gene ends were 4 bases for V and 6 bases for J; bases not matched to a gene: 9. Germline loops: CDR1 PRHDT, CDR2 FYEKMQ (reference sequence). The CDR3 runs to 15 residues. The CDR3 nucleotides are TGTGCCAGCAGCTCGGCACAGGGGAAGTCCAATGAGCAGTTCTTC. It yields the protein CASSSAQGKSNEQFF.

Here the CDR3 reads CASSPGLDTAYEQYF. The CDR3 coding sequence is TGTGCCAGCAGCCCCGGATTGGACACCGCCTACGAGCAGTACTTC. V gene TRBV7-2 combines with J gene TRBJ2-7, with D perhaps TRBD1 (5 bases). Germline lookup yields CDR1 SGHTA and CDR2 FQGNSA. This CDR3 spans 15 amino acids. V was pared by 5 bases and J by 2 bases, with 16 bases between.

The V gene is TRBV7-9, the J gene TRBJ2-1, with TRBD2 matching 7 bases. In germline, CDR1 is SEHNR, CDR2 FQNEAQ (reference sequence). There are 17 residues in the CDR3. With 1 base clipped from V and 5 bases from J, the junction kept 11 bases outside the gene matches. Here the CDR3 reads CASSLVLRLAEHNEQFF. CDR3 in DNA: TGTGCCAGCAGCTTAGTATTGAGGCTAGCGGAGCACAATGAGCAGTTCTTC.

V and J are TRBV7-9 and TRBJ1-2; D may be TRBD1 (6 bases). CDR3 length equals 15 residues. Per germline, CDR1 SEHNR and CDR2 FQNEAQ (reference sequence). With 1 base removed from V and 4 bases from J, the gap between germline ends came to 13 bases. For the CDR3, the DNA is TGTGCCAGCAGCTTAGGGGGGGCCGCGCTCTATGGCTACACCTTC. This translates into CASSLGGAALYGYTF.

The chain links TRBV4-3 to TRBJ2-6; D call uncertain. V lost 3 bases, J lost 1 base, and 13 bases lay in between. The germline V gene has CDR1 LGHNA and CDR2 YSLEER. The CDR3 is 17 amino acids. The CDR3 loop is CASSHSTHASGANVLTF. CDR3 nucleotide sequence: TGCGCCAGCAGCCACAGTACCCACGCGTCTGGGGCCAACGTCCTGACTTTC.

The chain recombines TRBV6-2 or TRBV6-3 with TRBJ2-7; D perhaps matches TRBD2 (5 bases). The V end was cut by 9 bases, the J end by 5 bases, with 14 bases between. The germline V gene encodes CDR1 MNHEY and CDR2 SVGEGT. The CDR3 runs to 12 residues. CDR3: CASQSGWDEQYF. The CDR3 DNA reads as TGTGCCAGTCAATCGGGATGGGACGAGCAGTACTTC.

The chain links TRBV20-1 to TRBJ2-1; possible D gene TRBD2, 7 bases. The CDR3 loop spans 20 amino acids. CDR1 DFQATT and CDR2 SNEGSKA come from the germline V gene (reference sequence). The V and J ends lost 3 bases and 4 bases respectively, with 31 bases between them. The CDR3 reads CSASTPLALRIRGGYNEQFF. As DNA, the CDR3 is TGCAGTGCTAGTACGCCACTAGCGCTTCGAATCCGAGGGGGATACAATGAGCAGTTCTTC.

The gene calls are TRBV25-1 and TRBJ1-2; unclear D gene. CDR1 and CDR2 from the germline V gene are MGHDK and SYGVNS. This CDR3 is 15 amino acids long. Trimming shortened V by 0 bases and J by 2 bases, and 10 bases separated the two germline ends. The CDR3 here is CASSEYNSENYGYTF. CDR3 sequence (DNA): TGTGCCAGCAGTGAATATAACTCTGAAAACTATGGCTACACCTTC.

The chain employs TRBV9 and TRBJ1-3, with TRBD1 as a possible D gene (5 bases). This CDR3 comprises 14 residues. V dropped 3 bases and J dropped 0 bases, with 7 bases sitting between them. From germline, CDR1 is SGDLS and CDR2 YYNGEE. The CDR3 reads CASSGGFSGNTIYF. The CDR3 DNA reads TGTGCCAGCAGCGGGGGGTTCTCTGGAAACACCATATATTTT.

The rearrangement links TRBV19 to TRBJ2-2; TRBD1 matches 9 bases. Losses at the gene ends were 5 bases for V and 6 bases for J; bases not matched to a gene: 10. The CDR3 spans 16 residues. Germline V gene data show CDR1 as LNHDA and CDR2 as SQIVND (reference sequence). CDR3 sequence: CASSPGTGFASGELFF. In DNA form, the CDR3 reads TGTGCCAGTAGTCCGGGGACAGGGTTTGCGTCCGGGGAGCTGTTTTTT.

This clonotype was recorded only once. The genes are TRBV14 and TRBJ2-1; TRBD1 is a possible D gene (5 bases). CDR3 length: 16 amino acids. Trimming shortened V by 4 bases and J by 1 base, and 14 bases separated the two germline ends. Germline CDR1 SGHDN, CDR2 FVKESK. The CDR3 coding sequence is TGTGCCAGCAGCCGGCAGGGATTCGGATCCTACAATGAGCAGTTCTTC. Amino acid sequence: CASSRQGFGSYNEQFF.

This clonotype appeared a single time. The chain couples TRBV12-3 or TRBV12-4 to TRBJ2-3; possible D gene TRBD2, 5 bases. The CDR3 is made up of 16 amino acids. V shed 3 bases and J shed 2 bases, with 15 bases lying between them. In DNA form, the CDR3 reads TGTGCCAGCAGTTTGGGCGGCAGGACTCTCACAGATACGCAGTATTTT. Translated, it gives CASSLGGRTLTDTQYF.

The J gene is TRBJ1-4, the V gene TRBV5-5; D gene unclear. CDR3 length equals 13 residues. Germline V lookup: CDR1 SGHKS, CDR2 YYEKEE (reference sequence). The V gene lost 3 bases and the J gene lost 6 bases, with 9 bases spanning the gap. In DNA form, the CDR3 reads TGTGCCAGCAGCTCCGAGATTGATGAAAAACTGTTTTTT. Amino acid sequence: CASSSEIDEKLFF.

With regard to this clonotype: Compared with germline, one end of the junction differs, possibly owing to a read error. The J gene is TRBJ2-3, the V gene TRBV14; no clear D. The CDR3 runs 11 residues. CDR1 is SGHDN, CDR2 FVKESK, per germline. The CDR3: CASSQADTQYF. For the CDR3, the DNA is TGCGCCAGCAGCCAAGCAGATACGCAGTATTTT. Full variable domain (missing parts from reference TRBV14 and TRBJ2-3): EAGVTQFPSHSVIEKGQTVTLRCDPISGHDNLYWYRRVMGKEIKFLLHFVKESKQDESGMPNNRFLAERTGGTYSTLKVQPAELEDSGVYFCASSQADTQYFGPGTRLTVL.

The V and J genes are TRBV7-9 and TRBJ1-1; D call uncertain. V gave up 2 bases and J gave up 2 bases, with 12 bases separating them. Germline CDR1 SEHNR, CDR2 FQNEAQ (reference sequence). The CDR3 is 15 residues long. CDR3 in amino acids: CASSLLTSFNTEAFF. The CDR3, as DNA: TGTGCCAGCAGCTTATTGACGTCTTTCAACACTGAAGCTTTCTTT.

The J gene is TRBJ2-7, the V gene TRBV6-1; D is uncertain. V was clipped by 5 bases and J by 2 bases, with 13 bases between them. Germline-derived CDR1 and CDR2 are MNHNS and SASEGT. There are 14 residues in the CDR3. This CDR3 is CASSLQSPTYEQYF. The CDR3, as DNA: TGTGCCAGCAGTTTACAGAGTCCCACCTACGAGCAGTACTTC.

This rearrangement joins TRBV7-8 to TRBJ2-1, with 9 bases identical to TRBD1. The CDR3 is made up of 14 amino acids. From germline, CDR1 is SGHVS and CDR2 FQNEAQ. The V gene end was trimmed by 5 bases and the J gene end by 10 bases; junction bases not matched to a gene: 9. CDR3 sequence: CASSARTGEGEQFF. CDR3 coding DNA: TGTGCCAGCAGCGCAAGGACAGGGGAGGGCGAGCAGTTCTTC.

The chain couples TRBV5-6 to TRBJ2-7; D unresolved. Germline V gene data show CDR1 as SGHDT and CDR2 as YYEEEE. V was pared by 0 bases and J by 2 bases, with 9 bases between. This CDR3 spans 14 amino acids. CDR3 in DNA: TGTGCCAGCAGCTTGGAGGGCGCCACCTACGAGCAGTACTTC. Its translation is CASSLEGATYEQYF.

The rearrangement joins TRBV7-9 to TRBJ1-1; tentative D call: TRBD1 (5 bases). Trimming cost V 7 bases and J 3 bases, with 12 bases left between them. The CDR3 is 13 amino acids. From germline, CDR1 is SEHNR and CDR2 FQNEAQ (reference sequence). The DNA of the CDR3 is TGTGCCAGCATAAGCGGGGGGGACACTGAAGCTTTCTTT. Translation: CASISGGDTEAFF.

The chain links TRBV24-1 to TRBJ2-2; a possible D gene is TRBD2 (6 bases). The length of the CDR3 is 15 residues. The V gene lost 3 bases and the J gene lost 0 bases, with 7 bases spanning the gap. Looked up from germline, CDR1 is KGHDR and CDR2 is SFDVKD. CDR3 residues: CATSDRTTNTGELFF. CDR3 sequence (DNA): TGTGCCACCAGTGATCGGACTACGAACACCGGGGAGCTGTTTTTT.

The CDR3 spells CASSLSSGFYEQYF. CDR3 coding DNA: TGTGCCAGCAGTTTATCTTCGGGGTTCTACGAGCAGTACTTC. The gene calls are TRBV27 and TRBJ2-7, with D perhaps matching TRBD2 (5 bases). In germline, CDR1 is MNHEY, CDR2 SMNVEV (reference sequence). Trimming removed 0 bases from V and 3 bases from J, with 9 bases in between. The CDR3 is made up of 14 amino acids.

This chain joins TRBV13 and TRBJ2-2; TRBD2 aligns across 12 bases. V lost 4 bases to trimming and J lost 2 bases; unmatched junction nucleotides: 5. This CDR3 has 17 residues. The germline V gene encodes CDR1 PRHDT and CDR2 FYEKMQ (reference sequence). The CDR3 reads CASSSVLAGGNTGELFF. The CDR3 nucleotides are TGTGCCAGCAGCTCGGTACTAGCGGGGGGCAACACCGGGGAGCTGTTTTTT.

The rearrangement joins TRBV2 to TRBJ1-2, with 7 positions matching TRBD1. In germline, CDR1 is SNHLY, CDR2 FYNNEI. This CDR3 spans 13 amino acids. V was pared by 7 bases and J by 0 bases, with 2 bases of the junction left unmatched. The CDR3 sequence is CASIGTANYGYTF. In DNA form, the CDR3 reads TGTGCCAGCATAGGGACAGCTAACTATGGCTACACCTTC. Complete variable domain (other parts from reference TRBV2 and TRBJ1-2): EPEVTQTPSHQVTQMGQEVILRCVPISNHLYFYWYRQILGQKVEFLVSFYNNEISEKSEIFDDQFSVERPDGSNFTLKIRSTKLEDSAMYFCASIGTANYGYTFGSGTRLTVV.

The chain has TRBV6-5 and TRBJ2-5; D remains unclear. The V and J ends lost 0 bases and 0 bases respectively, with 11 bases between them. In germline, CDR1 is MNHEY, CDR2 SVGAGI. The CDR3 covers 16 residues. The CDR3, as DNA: TGTGCCAGCAGTTACTCGATCCGATCACACCAAGAGACCCAGTACTTC. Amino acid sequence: CASSYSIRSHQETQYF.

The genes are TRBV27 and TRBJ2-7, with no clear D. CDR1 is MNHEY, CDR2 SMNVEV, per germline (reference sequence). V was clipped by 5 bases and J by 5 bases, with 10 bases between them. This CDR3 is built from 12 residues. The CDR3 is CASSPGPHEQYF. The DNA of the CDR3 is TGTGCCAGCAGTCCCGGACCCCACGAGCAGTACTTC.

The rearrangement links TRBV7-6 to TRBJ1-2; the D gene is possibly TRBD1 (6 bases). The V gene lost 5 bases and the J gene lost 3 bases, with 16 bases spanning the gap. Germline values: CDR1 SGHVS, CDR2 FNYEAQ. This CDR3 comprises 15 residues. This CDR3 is CASSPEGQRDYGYTF. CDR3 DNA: TGTGCCAGCAGCCCCGAGGGACAACGGGACTATGGCTACACCTTC.

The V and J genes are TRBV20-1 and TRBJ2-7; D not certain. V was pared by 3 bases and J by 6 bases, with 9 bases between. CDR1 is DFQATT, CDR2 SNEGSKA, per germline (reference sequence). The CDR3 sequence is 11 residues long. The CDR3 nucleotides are TGCAGTGCTAGCCCATGGGGCGAGCAGTACTTC. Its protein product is CSASPWGEQYF.

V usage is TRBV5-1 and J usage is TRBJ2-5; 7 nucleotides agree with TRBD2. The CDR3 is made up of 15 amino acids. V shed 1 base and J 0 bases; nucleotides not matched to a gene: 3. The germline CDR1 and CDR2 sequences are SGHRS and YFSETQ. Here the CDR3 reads CASSLSLADQETQYF. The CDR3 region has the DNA TGCGCCAGCAGCTTGAGCCTAGCGGACCAAGAGACCCAGTACTTC.

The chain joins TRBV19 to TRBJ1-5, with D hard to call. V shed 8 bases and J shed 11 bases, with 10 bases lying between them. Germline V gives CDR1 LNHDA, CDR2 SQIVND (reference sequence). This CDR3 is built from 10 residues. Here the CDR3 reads CASGSGAQHF. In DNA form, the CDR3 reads TGTGCCAGTGGTTCCGGGGCCCAGCATTTT.